Each of the 11 T cell receptor beta chains below was sequenced from the same sample in a study of blood T cell repertoires in COVID-19. Generated by immunoSEQ multiplex PCR, the TCRdb table keeps only in-frame clones and is missing some. The table lists approximately 190,000 clones, roughly four fifths of them singletons. Sequencing input: peripheral blood. All receptors come from a woman between 35 and 50 years old with acute or convalescent COVID-19.

The V and J genes are TRBV5-8 and TRBJ1-5; 7 nucleotides match TRBD1. CDR1 and CDR2 (germline): SGHTS, YDEGEE. V dropped 3 bases and J dropped 4; count of bases not matched to a gene: 7. CDR3 size: 15 residues. CDR3 sequence (DNA): TGTGCCAGCAGCTGGGGACAGTCCGAAAATCAGCCCCAGCATTTT. This translates into CASSWGQSENQPQHF. The variable domain in full, with the rest retrieved from reference TRBV5-8 and TRBJ1-5, is EAGVTQSPTHLIKTRGQQATLRCSPISGHTSVYWYQQALGLGLQFLLWYDEGEERNRGNFPPRFSGRQFPNYSSELNVNALELEDSALYLCASSWGQSENQPQHFGDGTRLSIL.

The genes are TRBV3-1 (or the pseudogene TRBV3-2) and TRBJ2-1; D not certain. The CDR3 sequence is 13 residues long. V gave up 4 bases and J gave up 6 bases, with 10 bases separating them. Germline CDR1 is LGHDT and CDR2 is YNNKEL (reference sequence). The chain's CDR3 is CASSLQVANEQFF. The CDR3 DNA follows: TGTGCCAGCAGCCTTCAAGTAGCCAATGAGCAGTTCTTC.

V and J are TRBV2 and TRBJ2-1; D unresolved. Germline CDR1 is SNHLY and CDR2 is FYNNEI. The ends were cut back, 1 base at V and 10 bases at J, with 11 bases in the middle. There are 13 residues in the CDR3. This CDR3 is CASSEVTYPEQFF. The CDR3 coding sequence is TGTGCCAGCAGTGAAGTTACATACCCGGAGCAGTTCTTC.

The CDR3 here is CASTPGIWASPPDTQYF. CDR3 nucleotides: TGCGCCAGCACCCCGGGCATTTGGGCTAGCCCCCCAGATACGCAGTATTTT. The chain links TRBV5-1 to TRBJ2-3; D is perhaps TRBD2 (5 bases). The V gene's germline CDR1 is SGHRS and CDR2 YFSETQ. CDR3 size: 17 residues. V lost 6 bases and J lost 4, with 24 bases in between.

The chain joins TRBV7-2 to TRBJ2-1, with TRBD2 matching 7 bases. This CDR3 spans 15 amino acids. The V gene's germline CDR1 is SGHTA and CDR2 FQGNSA. The ends lost 5 bases at V and 2 bases at J; junction bases unmatched: 6. The DNA for the CDR3 is TGTGCCAGCAGCCCCAGCGGGGCCACCTACAATGAGCAGTTCTTC. It yields the protein CASSPSGATYNEQFF.

CDR3 sequence: CASGGNSPLHF. CDR3 in DNA: TGTGCCTCAGGAGGGAATTCACCCCTCCACTTT. The V gene is TRBV30, the J gene TRBJ1-6, with D unclear. Germline CDR1 reads GTSNPN; CDR2 reads SVGIG (reference sequence). CDR3 length: 11 amino acids. With 7 bases removed from V and 7 bases from J, the gap between germline ends came to 8 bases.

This chain uses TRBV7-9 with TRBJ2-1; 10 nucleotides line up with TRBD1. Germline CDR1 is SEHNR and CDR2 is FQNEAQ (reference sequence). The CDR3 sequence is 14 residues long. Trimming cost V 3 bases and J 6 bases; bases outside gene matches: 2. The CDR3 here is CASSFRDRGNEQFF. The CDR3 DNA sequence: TGTGCCAGCAGCTTCCGGGACAGGGGCAATGAGCAGTTCTTC. Combining the CDR3 with reference TRBV7-9 and TRBJ2-1 gives the whole variable domain DTGVSQNPRHKITKRGQNVTFRCDPISEHNRLYWYRQTLGQGPEFLTYFQNEAQLEKSRLLSDRFSAERPKGSFSTLEIQRTEQGDSAMYLCASSFRDRGNEQFFGPGTRLTVL.

This clone was seen a few times. The chain is built from TRBV29-1 and TRBJ2-1; D may be TRBD1 (5 bases). This CDR3 comprises 12 residues. Germline assignment: CDR1 SQVTM and CDR2 ANQGSEA. The V and J ends lost 8 bases and 8 bases respectively, with 16 bases between them. CDR3 region: CSTLRGMDEQFF. The CDR3 DNA reads as TGCAGCACGCTTAGGGGTATGGATGAGCAGTTCTTC.

In its sample, this clone was seen a few times. The chain carries TRBV18 and TRBJ1-4; 10 bases map to TRBD1. This CDR3 comprises 14 residues. CDR1 and CDR2 (germline): KGHSH, LQKENI. The trim removed 4 bases at V and 8 bases at J, leaving 4 bases unmatched. CDR3 coding DNA: TGTGCCAGCTCACTGGGACAGGGGAACGAAAAACTGTTTTTT. Translating it yields CASSLGQGNEKLFF.

A single count supports this clone. The V and J genes are TRBV6-5 and TRBJ1-6, with a tentative D call TRBD1 (5 bases). Trimming removed 6 bases from V and 8 bases from J, with 14 bases in between. CDR1 MNHEY and CDR2 SVGAGI come from the germline V gene. The CDR3 runs to 14 residues. The chain's CDR3 is CASRAGTVDSPLHF. CDR3 DNA: TGTGCCAGCAGGGCGGGGACGGTGGATTCACCCCTCCACTTT.

This clone came up once. The chain uses TRBV15 and TRBJ2-2; TRBD2 matches 8 bases. Germline CDR1 and CDR2: LNHNV and YYDKDF (reference sequence). The CDR3 is 16 amino acids. V shed 0 bases, J shed 1 base, and the junction held 1 base outside the gene matches. CDR3 sequence: CATSRESGRNTGELFF. In nucleotides, the CDR3 is TGTGCCACCAGCAGAGAAAGCGGGAGGAACACCGGGGAGCTGTTTTTT.